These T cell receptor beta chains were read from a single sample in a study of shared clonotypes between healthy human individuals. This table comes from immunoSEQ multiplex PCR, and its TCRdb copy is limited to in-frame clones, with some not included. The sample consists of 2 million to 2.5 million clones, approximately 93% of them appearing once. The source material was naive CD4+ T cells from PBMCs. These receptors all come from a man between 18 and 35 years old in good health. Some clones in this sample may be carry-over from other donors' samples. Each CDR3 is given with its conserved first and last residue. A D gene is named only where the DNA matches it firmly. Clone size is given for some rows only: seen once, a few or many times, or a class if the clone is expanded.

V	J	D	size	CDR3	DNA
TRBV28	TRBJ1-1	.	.	CASSLQERGGAFF	TGTGCCAGCAGTTTACAAGAACGCGGGGGAGCTTTCTTT
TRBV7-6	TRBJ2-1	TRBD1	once	CASSLMVTQRGRLGYNEQFF	TGTGCCAGCAGCTTAATGGTAACTCAAAGGGGGCGTCTCGGGTACAATGAGCAGTTCTTC
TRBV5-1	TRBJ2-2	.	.	CASSTDRNTGELFF	TGCGCCAGCAGCACCGACAGGAACACCGGGGAGCTGTTTTTT
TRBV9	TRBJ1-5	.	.	CASSVGPNSNQPQHF	TGTGCCAGCAGCGTTGGCCCAAATAGCAATCAGCCCCAGCATTTT
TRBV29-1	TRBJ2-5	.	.	CSVGRNLRETQYF	TGCAGCGTTGGGCGGAACCTGCGGGAGACCCAGTACTTC
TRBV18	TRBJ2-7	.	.	CASSDDRLSIYEQYF	TGTGCCAGCTCTGACGACCGCCTCAGCATCTACGAGCAGTACTTC
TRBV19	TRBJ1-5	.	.	CASSIERGSGNQPQHF	TGTGCCAGTAGTATAGAACGGGGTTCCGGCAATCAGCCCCAGCATTTT
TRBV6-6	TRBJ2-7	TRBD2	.	CASSTLTSGRYEQYF	TGTGCCAGCAGTACTCTAACTAGCGGACGGTACGAGCAGTACTTC
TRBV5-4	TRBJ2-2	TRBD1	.	CASRNGTGGRTGELFF	TGTGCCAGCAGAAACGGGACAGGGGGCCGCACCGGGGAGCTGTTTTTT
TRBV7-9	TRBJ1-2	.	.	CASSPSGQDFYGYTF	TGTGCCAGCAGCCCTTCGGGGCAGGACTTCTATGGCTACACCTTC
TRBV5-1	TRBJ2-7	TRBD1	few	CASSSISGGLPYEQYF	TGCGCCAGCAGCTCGATATCAGGGGGCCTTCCCTACGAGCAGTACTTC
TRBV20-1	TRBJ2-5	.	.	CSASPYETQYF	TGCAGTGCTTCACCCTACGAGACCCAGTACTTC
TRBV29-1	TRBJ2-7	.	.	CSVETGQTSLIYEQYF	TGCAGCGTTGAAACAGGGCAGACGTCCCTCATCTACGAGCAGTACTTC
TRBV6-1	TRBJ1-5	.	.	CASSEAGGNQPQHF	TGTGCCAGCAGTGAAGCAGGGGGCAATCAGCCCCAGCATTTT
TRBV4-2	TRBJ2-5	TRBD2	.	CASSQAGGSQETQYF	TGTGCCAGCAGCCAAGCCGGGGGGTCGCAAGAGACCCAGTACTTC
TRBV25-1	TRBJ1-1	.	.	CASSDTRGNTEAFF	TGTGCCAGCAGTGACACCAGGGGGAACACTGAAGCTTTCTTT
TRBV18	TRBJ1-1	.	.	CASSPGGNTEAFF	TGTGCCAGCTCACCAGGGGGGAACACTGAAGCTTTCTTT
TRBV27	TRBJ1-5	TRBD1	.	CASSTLRDRDMRQPQHF	TGTGCCAGCAGTACTCTCCGGGACAGGGATATGCGTCAGCCCCAGCATTTT
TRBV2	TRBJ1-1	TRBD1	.	CASSEGAGGNTEAFF	TGTGCCAGCAGTGAAGGTGCAGGGGGGAACACTGAAGCTTTCTTT
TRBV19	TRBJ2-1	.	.	CASTRKGSYNEQFF	TGTGCCAGTACCCGGAAGGGTTCCTACAATGAGCAGTTCTTC
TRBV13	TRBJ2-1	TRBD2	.	CASSTRLAVYNEQFF	TGTGCCAGCAGCACGCGACTAGCGGTATACAATGAGCAGTTCTTC
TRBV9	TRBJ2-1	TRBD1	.	CASSATGQGHYNEQFF	TGTGCCAGCAGCGCCACGGGACAGGGCCACTACAATGAGCAGTTCTTC
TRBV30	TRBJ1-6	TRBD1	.	CAWWDRGLNSPLHF	TGTGCCTGGTGGGACAGGGGGCTTAATTCACCCCTCCACTTT
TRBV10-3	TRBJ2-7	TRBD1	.	CAISESRQGLALYEQYF	TGTGCCATCAGTGAGTCTAGACAGGGATTAGCCCTCTACGAGCAGTACTTC
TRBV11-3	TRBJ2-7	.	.	CASSAEGGKAGEQYF	TGTGCCAGCAGCGCGGAAGGGGGAAAAGCAGGGGAGCAGTACTTC
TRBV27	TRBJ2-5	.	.	CASSFLQNQETQYF	TGTGCCAGCAGTTTTCTACAAAACCAAGAGACCCAGTACTTC